This TCR beta chain stems from a study of blood T cell repertoires in COVID-19. In the study overall: There were acute and convalescent COVID-19 samples, and they came from the United States, Italy and Spain. PBMCs, B-cell-depleted T cells, or T cells provided the cDNA or gDNA that made up the material.

The germline gives CDR1 SGHNT, CDR2 YYREEE (reference sequence). V was shortened by 3 bases and J by 1 base, with 10 bases between the two germline ends. CDR3 size: 14 residues. By frequency in the sample, this clone is medium-sized (0.01 to 0.1%). Original data processing: Reference gene primer amplification gave nucleated cell count estimates. Repertoires were generated with immunoSEQ multiplex PCR, while TCRdb's copy carries only in-frame clones and drops some. The V and J calls and clone size were taken over from that table, and D and trimming were inferred from the DNA. This sample carries about 100,000 clones, around 88% of them seen once, and the ten largest clones take 6.5% to 7%.

This rearrangement joins TRBV5-4 to TRBJ2-5, with D maybe TRBD1 (6 bases). The TCR comes from a man aged 50 to 60 with active or convalescent COVID-19. The sequenced sample was peripheral blood. The CDR3 nucleotides are TGTGCCAGCAGCTCATGGACAGTCCAAGAGACCCAGTACTTC. It specifies CASSSWTVQETQYF.